The 17 T cell receptor beta chains reported below all come from one sample, sequenced in a study of regulatory T cells in long-lasting Graves disease. The TCR beta library used iRepertoire HTBI primers with Arm-PCR amplification of CDR3. TCRdb used MiXCR to reprocess the multiplex PCR reads, holding one entry per CDR3 protein. The sample contains around 400,000 distinct CDR3 sequences, approximately 25% of which appear only once. Regarding time point: persistent/refractory GD, antithyroid drugs over 5 years with positive TRAb. Generation of the TCR library employed RNA extracted from PBMCs. The material sequenced was peripheral blood mononuclear cells (PBMCs), taken when the disease was refractory, from a patient treated with antithyroid drugs. The source is a woman aged 35 to 49 with Graves disease.

This chain uses TRBV6-5 with TRBJ2-1; 14 bases line up with TRBD2. The V segment lost 1 base and the J segment 6 bases; nucleotides outside the gene matches: 2. The CDR3 extends over 16 amino acids. Germline V lookup: CDR1 MNHEY, CDR2 SVGAGI. This chain's CDR3 is CASSYFGTSGGNEQFF. CDR3 bases: TGTGCCAGCAGTTACTTCGGGACTAGCGGGGGCAATGAGCAGTTCTTC.

This clonotype was seen a few times. The chain combines TRBV14 with TRBJ2-7; D is unclear. The CDR3 totals 11 residues. Germline loops: CDR1 SGHDN, CDR2 FVKESK. Trimming left V 1 base short and J 6 bases short, with 4 bases between. In nucleotides, the CDR3 is TGTGCCAGCAGCCAAGCACTCGAGCAGTACTTC. The encoded protein is CASSQALEQYF.

This clonotype was detected ten times or more. The rearrangement uses TRBV6-1 and TRBJ2-5, with 7 bases aligning to TRBD1. V dropped 2 bases and J dropped 5; count of bases not matched to a gene: 11. This CDR3 contains 16 residues. Germline V lookup: CDR1 MNHNS, CDR2 SASEGT. CDR3 nucleotide sequence: TGTGCCAGCAGTGAACAAGGACAGGTCTTGACGGAGACCCAGTACTTC. Translated: CASSEQGQVLTETQYF.

There are many counts of this clonotype. The V call is TRBV5-1, the J call TRBJ2-7; D is perhaps TRBD1 (5 bases). V dropped 0 bases and J dropped 4 bases, with 11 bases sitting between them. CDR1 and CDR2 (germline): SGHRS, YFSETQ. The CDR3 runs 14 residues. The CDR3 is CASSLAGQAYEQYF. For the CDR3, the DNA is TGCGCCAGCAGCTTGGCCGGACAAGCATACGAGCAGTACTTC.

This clonotype was seen repeatedly, ten times or more. The chain recombines TRBV6-1 with TRBJ2-6; the D is unclear. CDR3 length: 14 residues. V lost 6 bases to trimming and J lost 8 bases, with 14 bases between them. Germline assignment: CDR1 MNHNS and CDR2 SASEGT. The CDR3 here is CASRRTEKSNVLTF. The CDR3, as DNA: TGTGCCAGCAGACGGACCGAGAAGTCCAACGTCCTGACTTTC.

This sequence joins TRBV29-1 and TRBJ2-1; 8 nucleotides line up with TRBD2. Trimming removed 2 bases from V and 6 bases from J; junction bases left unmatched: 15. Looked up from germline, CDR1 is SQVTM and CDR2 is ANQGSEA. This CDR3 is built from 17 residues. This CDR3 reads CSVERVGSLAELNEQFF. Written as DNA, the CDR3 is TGCAGCGTTGAAAGGGTAGGGTCACTAGCGGAGCTCAATGAGCAGTTCTTC.

This clonotype was picked up many times. The J gene is TRBJ2-5, the V gene TRBV2; a weak D match, TRBD1 (5 bases). Germline loops: CDR1 SNHLY, CDR2 FYNNEI. The CDR3 consists of 14 residues. The V end was cut by 7 bases, the J end by 3 bases, with 15 bases between. The CDR3 sequence: CASTDSYSKETQYF. In nucleotides, the CDR3 is TGTGCCAGCACCGACAGCTATTCTAAAGAGACCCAGTACTTC.

The rearrangement links TRBV28 to TRBJ1-5; D is possibly TRBD1 (6 bases). Deletions cut 2 bases from V and 3 bases from J, with 11 bases between. Germline assignment: CDR1 MDHEN and CDR2 SYDVKM. The CDR3 loop spans 15 amino acids. The CDR3 region is CASSLRDISNQPQHF. The CDR3 bases are TGTGCCAGCAGTTTAAGGGACATTTCCAATCAGCCCCAGCATTTT.

This rearrangement joins TRBV20-1 to TRBJ1-5, with 10 bases identical to TRBD1. The CDR3 consists of 14 residues. Germline-derived CDR1 and CDR2 are DFQATT and SNEGSKA (reference sequence). J lost 5 bases, V lost 5 bases, and 6 bases had no gene match. Here the CDR3 reads CSASYGTGDQPQHF. In DNA, the CDR3 is TGCAGTGCTTCCTACGGGACAGGGGATCAGCCCCAGCATTTT.

The J gene is TRBJ2-7, the V gene TRBV10-3; D may be TRBD2 (6 bases). The CDR3 is made up of 11 amino acids. The germline CDR1 and CDR2 sequences are ENHRY and SYGVKD. V was cut by 10 bases and J by 7 bases, with 14 bases left in between. The CDR3 is CATGDTGEQYF. The CDR3 nucleotides read TGTGCCACGGGGGATACTGGGGAGCAGTACTTC.

Here the CDR3 reads CASSVSDWGPTGELFF. CDR3 in DNA: TGTGCCAGCAGCGTCTCTGATTGGGGCCCCACCGGGGAGCTGTTTTTT. The rearrangement uses TRBV9 and TRBJ2-2, with D tentatively TRBD1 (5 bases). Trimming took 2 bases from V and 4 from J, leaving 15 bases between them. The CDR3 is 16 residues long. The germline V gene has CDR1 SGDLS and CDR2 YYNGEE.

The V and J genes are TRBV20-1 and TRBJ2-2; D remains unclear. Germline V gene data show CDR1 as DFQATT and CDR2 as SNEGSKA (reference sequence). The CDR3 is made up of 15 amino acids. V was pared by 1 base and J by 5 bases, with 14 bases between. CDR3 in DNA: TGCAGTGCTAGAGGCTGGTGGCGAGAAACCGGGGAGCTGTTTTTT. Translation gives CSARGWWRETGELFF.

This clonotype came up many times. The rearrangement links TRBV28 to TRBJ1-3, with D perhaps matching TRBD1 (5 bases). Germline V gives CDR1 MDHEN, CDR2 SYDVKM. The CDR3 loop spans 16 amino acids. V lost 2 bases and J 4 bases, leaving 15 bases between the germline ends. CDR3 residues: CASSLGATGRGNTIYF. The CDR3 nucleotides read TGTGCCAGCAGTTTAGGGGCGACCGGGAGAGGAAACACCATATATTTT.

In its sample, this clonotype was seen many times. The rearrangement uses TRBV28 and TRBJ2-3; 7 nucleotides line up with TRBD1. The CDR3 runs to 18 residues. After removal of 5 bases from V and 3 bases from J, the junction contained 17 bases not matched to a gene. Per the germline V gene, CDR1 is MDHEN and CDR2 is SYDVKM. The CDR3 DNA reads as TGTGCCAGCAGTGCTAAAAATCCGGGCAGGGGGTGGACAGATACGCAGTATTTT. As protein: CASSAKNPGRGWTDTQYF.

This clonotype was detected a few times. The chain employs TRBV19 and TRBJ2-7; D is unresolved. Looked up from germline, CDR1 is LNHDA and CDR2 is SQIVND (reference sequence). The CDR3 extends over 14 amino acids. Deletions cut 5 bases from V and 2 bases from J, with 13 bases between. CDR3 sequence (DNA): TGTGCCAGTAGTTCCGGGTCGCGACCCTACGAGCAGTACTTC. Protein sequence: CASSSGSRPYEQYF. The full variable domain, with the rest looked up from reference TRBV19 and TRBJ2-7, is DGGITQSPKYLFRKEGQNVTLSCEQNLNHDAMYWYRQDPGQGLRLIYYSQIVNDFQKGDIAEGYSVSREKKESFPLTVTSAQKNPTAFYLCASSSGSRPYEQYFGPGTRLTVT.

This clonotype has only a few counts. V and J are TRBV20-1 and TRBJ1-5; 7 bases fit TRBD1. Per germline, CDR1 DFQATT and CDR2 SNEGSKA (reference sequence). With V trimmed by 0 bases and J by 3 bases, 8 bases remained unmatched. The CDR3 totals 16 residues. For the CDR3, the DNA is TGCAGTGCTAGAGATCTACAGGGGTCCCCCAATCAGCCCCAGCATTTT. It is translated as CSARDLQGSPNQPQHF.

V and J are TRBV11-2 and TRBJ2-7, with 10 bases lining up with TRBD2. The germline V gene encodes CDR1 SGHAT and CDR2 FQNNGV. With V trimmed by 4 bases and J by 5 bases, 5 bases remained unmatched. The CDR3 has 14 amino acids. CDR3 DNA: TGTGCCAGCAGCTCTAGCGGGAGTTTACACGAGCAGTACTTC. Amino acids: CASSSSGSLHEQYF.